This TCR beta chain was profiled in a study of cytomegalovirus exposure and HLA in healthy donors. Study-level results: Altogether, 150 or so TCR beta chains were recorded as cytomegalovirus-associated. High specificity and sensitivity for cytomegalovirus status were reported for the classifier. Sequencing had likely introduced a cluster of highly shared sequence variants as an artifact.

This CDR3 contains 15 residues. Per the germline V gene, CDR1 is SGDLS and CDR2 is YYNGEE. Trimming removed 3 bases from V and 2 bases from J; junction bases left unmatched: 5. Primers included in the PCR were 60 Vbeta and 13 Jbeta primers. This table comes from immunoSEQ multiplex PCR, and its TCRdb copy is limited to in-frame clones, with some not included. The data contain more than 50,000 clones, about 85% of them seen just once; the ten biggest clones take up around a tenth. This clone was detected only a few times. Its antigen is as yet unknown. Sequenced: PBMCs. J is TRBJ1-2 and V is TRBV9, with TRBD1 matching 9 bases. This TCR was sampled from a female donor in good health and CMV-seronegative. The CDR3 DNA reads as TGTGCCAGCAGCGCCTCTACAGGGGGCAACTATGGCTACACCTTC. Protein sequence: CASSASTGGNYGYTF.